The clone carrying this T cell receptor beta chain was picked up one time. The data are from a study of T cells after yellow fever vaccination. As for the study in general: SMART-Seq v4 Ultra Low Input prepared libraries from low-cell fractions. Whole-study results and caveats: The bulk population could contribute abundant contaminating clonotypes to FACS-sorted repertoires. Almost all vaccine-responding clonotypes could not be detected on day 0 in sorted memory subsets.

TCRdb redid the calling of the 5' RACE reads with MiXCR, one entry per CDR3 protein. The table has over a thousand distinct CDR3 sequences, approximately 56% seen once; the top ten hold more than 35%. CDR3 length: 15 residues. Germline V gives CDR1 SGHTA, CDR2 FQGNSA. V was cut by 7 bases and J by 5 bases, with 18 bases left in between. The chain combines TRBV7-2 with TRBJ2-1, with D hard to call. Sample: PBMCs, either bulk or a sorted T-cell subset (CD4+, CD8+, memory, or dextramer-sorted; not recorded which), taken on the day of the yellow fever booster vaccination. The clonotype comes from a man between 18 and 35 years old who received the YFV17D yellow fever vaccine. The DNA of the CDR3 is TGTGCCAGCAAGTTAGTTAATGGCGGAAACAATGAGCAGTTCTTC. This codes for CASKLVNGGNNEQFF.